This T cell receptor (beta chain) was identified during a study of blood T cell repertoires in COVID-19 (dated by TCRdb to between 2020 and 2021). General notes on the study: Samples from collaborators originated in the United States, Italy and Spain and spanned both the acute and convalescent phases of COVID-19. The samples were drawn from the first 160 participants of the ongoing ImmuneRACE study and from under 1,500 subjects provided by 6 global collaborators. The dataset comprised deeply sampled blood TCRbeta repertoires from subjects exposed to, actively infected with, or recovered from COVID-19. A freely available public database, intended as a resource for researchers studying the immune response to SARS-CoV-2, is where the repertoires were released. The material from the prospective study consisted of cDNA or gDNA derived from T cells, B-cell-depleted T cells, or PBMCs. A de-identified subject ID, COVID-19 status, age in years and sex were almost always included in the sample metadata. Where available, HLA class I and class II types were obtained from metadata supplied by the sample provider rather than from assay-based typing. The paper's findings and limits, for the study overall: How much clinical and demographic metadata was included differed by source and by participant, and the metadata was provided uncurated.

The collaborating institutions used their own protocols to collect whole blood in K2EDTA tubes. For TCRbeta analysis, collaborator samples were shipped as frozen whole blood, as isolated PBMCs, or as DNA extracted from either sample type. V lost 5 bases and J lost 1 base; the stretch between them is 12 bases long. Including cysteine and phenylalanine, the CDR3 has 14 amino acids. Of the read, only the CDR3 DNA is kept; its 42 bases are in frame from base 1. The germline V gene provides CDR1 SGHRS and CDR2 YFSETQ. As concerns this clone: No cognate antigen has been identified for it. No base qualities exist here, and no much larger clone lies one base off it.

TCRbeta CDR3 regions were amplified from genomic DNA using the immunoSEQ Assay, a bias-controlled multiplex PCR. In the original analysis: Nucleated cell counts per sample were estimated from amplification of reference gene primers within the assay. Sequence reads were collapsed and filtered to measure the absolute abundance of every unique TCRbeta CDR3 rearrangement. For each sample, productive Simpson clonality was calculated by taking the square root of Simpson's diversity index across productive rearrangements. TCRdb limited this immuneACCESS table to in-frame rearrangements with V and J called. A share of clones is missing; checked studies link under half to unresolved V genes, and the rest is unexplained. V, J and clone size derive from that table, while D and trimming were established from the DNA sequence. The sample data list 100,000 to 150,000 clones, and 88% of these were observed just once. Clones ranked in the top ten supply roughly 1.4% of the sample.

Sequenced sample: peripheral blood. The V and J segments used are TRBV5-1 and TRBJ2-5; the D segment could be TRBD1, given 6 matching bases. The origin of this receptor is a human donor in a cohort sampled during active COVID-19. The encoded CDR3 is CASSQGNIQETQYF. The nucleotide sequence is given as TGCGCCAGCAGTCAGGGGAACATCCAAGAGACCCAGTACTTC.